This T cell receptor beta chain was profiled in a study of blood T cell repertoires in COVID-19 (TCRdb year 2020). Study-level background: Collaborator samples came from the United States, Italy and Spain and covered acute and convalescent phases of COVID-19. Nearly every sample came with metadata listing a de-identified subject ID, COVID-19 status, age in years and sex. Where HLA class I and class II types were available, the types were taken from metadata supplied by the sample provider, not from assay-based typing. The repertoires were released in a freely available public database intended as a resource for research on the immune response to SARS-CoV-2. The dataset comprised deeply sampled blood TCRbeta repertoires from subjects exposed to, actively infected with, or recovered from COVID-19. The material from the prospective study consisted of cDNA or gDNA derived from T cells, B-cell-depleted T cells, or PBMCs. Samples were obtained from the ongoing ImmuneRACE study (first 160 participants) and from 1,254 subjects provided by 6 global collaborators. Findings and caveats that apply to the study as a whole: How much clinical and demographic metadata was included differed by source and by participant, and the metadata was provided uncurated.

The immunoSEQ Assay, a bias-controlled multiplex PCR, was used to amplify TCRbeta CDR3 regions from genomic DNA. In the paper's pipeline: The number of nucleated cells in each sample was estimated by amplification of reference gene primers within the assay. To quantify the absolute abundance of each unique TCRbeta CDR3 rearrangement, sequence reads were collapsed and filtered. Productive Simpson clonality was computed per sample as the square root of Simpson's diversity index over productive rearrangements. TCRdb took this table from immuneACCESS and kept in-frame rearrangements with V and J called. Such tables lack part of the clones; where checked against another copy, unresolved V genes explain under half of the gap, and the rest is unexplained. The V and J calls and clone size come from that table; D and trimming were worked out from the DNA. For this sample there are 200,000 to 300,000 clones; around four fifths appear just once. The top ten clones comprise about 4.8% of the sample.

The collaborating institutions used their own protocols to collect whole blood in K2EDTA tubes. Collaborator samples were shipped for TCRbeta analysis as frozen whole blood, isolated PBMCs, or DNA extracted from either sample type. Trimmed from V: 2 bases; trimmed from J: 3 bases; junction bases lacking a gene match: 3. Taken from the germline V gene (reference sequence), the CDR1 and CDR2 loops are LGHDT and YNNKEL. The cysteine opens and the phenylalanine closes a CDR3 of 14 amino acids. The sequence is cut down to CDR3 DNA, 42 bases in frame from base 1. Details on this clone: Its specific antigen is unknown. Qualities for individual bases were not recorded, and no much larger clone is one base off.

The sequencing input was peripheral blood. The sequence came from a woman in her 70s with acute or convalescent COVID-19. The chain was built from TRBV3-1 (or the pseudogene TRBV3-2) and TRBJ1-2, with 7 junctional bases fitting TRBD1. The DNA sequence is as follows: TGTGCCAGCAGCCAATTGGGACAGTACTATGGCTACACCTTC. Its coded protein is CASSQLGQYYGYTF.